The 31 T cell receptor beta chains listed next were all sequenced from one sample in a study of T-cell reconstitution after alpha-beta-depleted transplantation in children. Researchers prepared the TCRbeta library using unique molecular identifiers, the study reports. Using its own MiXCR run on the PCR reads, TCRdb lists one record per CDR3 protein. This sample yields about 540,000 distinct CDR3 sequences, of which more than 20% are seen a single time; less than 40% belongs to the top ten. This specimen consisted of PBMCs, obtained before TCRalphabeta/CD19-depleted stem cell transplant. The receptors come from a boy younger than two with Wiskott-Aldrich syndrome, due to receive a stem cell transplant.

This clonotype was observed a few times. V usage is TRBV5-1 and J usage is TRBJ2-2, with D perhaps matching TRBD1 (5 bases). In germline, CDR1 is SGHRS, CDR2 YFSETQ. Between the trimmed V and J ends, which lost 1 base and 5 bases, there was a span of 9 bases. The CDR3 extends over 14 amino acids. This CDR3 reads CASSLMTATGELFF. The DNA for the CDR3 is TGCGCCAGCAGCTTGATGACAGCAACCGGGGAGCTGTTTTTT.

This chain joins TRBV5-6 and TRBJ2-5, with TRBD2 matching over 7 bases. Germline CDR1 and CDR2: SGHDT and YYEEEE. Losses at the gene ends were 5 bases for V and 4 bases for J; bases not matched to a gene: 11. CDR3 length: 15 residues. The CDR3 region is CASSWVGGAGETQYF. The CDR3, as DNA: TGTGCCAGCAGTTGGGTGGGAGGGGCTGGAGAGACCCAGTACTTC. The variable domain in full, with the rest retrieved from reference TRBV5-6 and TRBJ2-5, is DAGVTQSPTHLIKTRGQQVTLRCSPKSGHDTVSWYQQALGQGPQFIFQYYEEEERQRGNFPDRFSGHQFPNYSSELNVNALLLGDSALYLCASSWVGGAGETQYFGPGTRLLVL.

This sequence joins TRBV10-2 and TRBJ2-2, with D perhaps TRBD1 (5 bases). Trimming removed 8 bases from V and 0 bases from J, with 10 bases in between. In germline, CDR1 is WSHSY, CDR2 SAAADI. The CDR3 contains 14 residues. As DNA, the CDR3 is TGCGCCAGCTATAGACAGTCGAACACCGGGGAGCTGTTTTTT. The encoded protein is CASYRQSNTGELFF.

This clonotype was found a few times. The V call is TRBV20-1, the J call TRBJ2-3; D is uncertain. The CDR3 totals 11 residues. The V gene's germline CDR1 is DFQATT and CDR2 SNEGSKA (reference sequence). The ends were cut back, 7 bases at V and 0 bases at J, with 5 bases in the middle. The CDR3 nucleotides are TGCAGTGTTTCTAGCACAGATACGCAGTATTTT. Amino acid sequence: CSVSSTDTQYF.

This chain connects TRBV20-1 to TRBJ2-5, with D perhaps TRBD1 (6 bases). From germline, CDR1 is DFQATT and CDR2 SNEGSKA (reference sequence). This CDR3 has 14 amino acids. V was clipped by 0 bases and J by 5 bases, with 13 bases between them. Written as DNA, the CDR3 is TGCAGTGCTAGAGATTACAGGGCTGGTGAGACCCAGTACTTC. This codes for CSARDYRAGETQYF.

With respect to this clonotype: The germline gene is not matched at one end of the junction; a read error may be the cause. The V call is TRBV27, the J call TRBJ2-3, with D possibly matching TRBD1 (5 bases). Germline lookup yields CDR1 MNHEY and CDR2 SMNVEV (reference sequence). The CDR3 length is 15 residues. The CDR3 DNA sequence: TGTGCCAGTAGTTTACAGGCACCTAGCACAGATACGCAGTATTTT. This gives the protein CASSLQAPSTDTQYF.

A few counts support this clonotype. The chain links TRBV28 to TRBJ2-4; 9 bases line up with TRBD2. V trimming: 6 bases; J trimming: 0 bases; junction bases outside the gene matches: 6. Germline V gives CDR1 MDHEN, CDR2 SYDVKM. This CDR3 comprises 16 residues. CDR3 sequence: CASRLAGTLAKNIQYF. The CDR3 DNA reads as TGTGCCAGCAGGCTAGCGGGAACGCTAGCCAAAAACATTCAGTACTTC. Using reference TRBV28 and TRBJ2-4 for the parts outside the CDR3, the full variable domain is DVKVTQSSRYLVKRTGEKVFLECVQDMDHENMFWYRQDPGLGLRLIYFSYDVKMKEKGDIPEGYSVSREKKERFSLILESASTNQTSMYLCASRLAGTLAKNIQYFGAGTRLSVL.

The chain couples TRBV5-1 to TRBJ2-7; TRBD1 or TRBD2 may be the D gene (5 bases each). CDR1 is SGHRS, CDR2 YFSETQ, per germline. V was trimmed by 4 bases and J by 3 bases, leaving 17 bases between them. The CDR3 totals 15 residues. This CDR3 reads CASSIPGPTNYEQYF. In DNA form, the CDR3 reads TGCGCCAGCAGCATACCGGGACCGACCAACTACGAGCAGTACTTC. The full variable domain, its missing parts supplied by reference TRBV5-1 and TRBJ2-7, is KAGVTQTPRYLIKTRGQQVTLSCSPISGHRSVSWYQQTPGQGLQFLFEYFSETQRNKGNFPGRFSGRQFSNSRSEMNVSTLELGDSALYLCASSIPGPTNYEQYFGPGTRLTVT.

This clonotype has a handful of counts. CDR3 nucleotides: TGTGCCAGCAGCTTGTTTCCAGGGGAGGTTCAGCCCCAGCATTTT. Its translation: CASSLFPGEVQPQHF. This chain links TRBV5-6 with TRBJ1-5, with a weak D call TRBD1 (6 bases). The CDR3 is 15 residues long. V lost 1 base and J 6 bases, leaving 14 bases between the germline ends. CDR1 is SGHDT, CDR2 YYEEEE, per germline.

In this sample, this clonotype turned up a few times. J is TRBJ2-4 and V is TRBV12-3 or TRBV12-4; tentatively, D is TRBD1 or TRBD2 (5 bases each). The CDR3 has 14 amino acids. Trimming removed 4 bases from V and 0 bases from J, with 7 bases in between. Here the CDR3 reads CASSWGIAKNIQYF. The CDR3 nucleotides are TGTGCCAGCAGTTGGGGGATAGCCAAAAACATTCAGTACTTC.

This sequence joins TRBV27 and TRBJ2-7; no firm D call. Trimming removed 5 bases from V and 3 bases from J, with 11 bases in between. Germline loops: CDR1 MNHEY, CDR2 SMNVEV (reference sequence). The CDR3 contains 13 residues. The CDR3 is CASSRNTGYEQYF. The DNA for the CDR3 is TGTGCCAGCAGTAGGAATACGGGCTACGAGCAGTACTTC.

This rearrangement joins TRBV5-1 to TRBJ1-6; perhaps TRBD1 as D (5 bases). Per germline, CDR1 SGHRS and CDR2 YFSETQ. The V end lost 4 bases, the J end lost 0 bases, and 8 bases lay between the germline ends. The CDR3 extends over 15 amino acids. The CDR3 DNA reads as TGCGCCAGCAGCGACAGTAGCTCCTATAATTCACCCCTCCACTTT. Its translation is CASSDSSSYNSPLHF.

This clonotype was seen a handful of times. For the CDR3, the DNA is TGCGCCAGCAGCTCCTCCCGGGAGTATACGCAGTATTTT. Amino acid sequence: CASSSSREYTQYF. The chain has TRBV5-1 and TRBJ2-3; tentative D call: TRBD2 (6 bases). V lost 3 bases and J lost 7, with 12 bases in between. The CDR3 is made up of 13 amino acids. Germline CDR1 is SGHRS and CDR2 is YFSETQ.

This sequence joins TRBV7-6 and TRBJ1-3; D possibly corresponds to TRBD1 (6 bases). The CDR3 spans 16 residues. Germline CDR1 reads SGHVS; CDR2 reads FNYEAQ. V shed 1 base and J shed 0 bases, with 10 bases lying between them. CDR3 DNA sequence: TGTGCCAGCAGCTTAGGTCAGGGGAGCTCTGGAAACACCATATATTTT. Translating it yields CASSLGQGSSGNTIYF.

This clonotype was seen a few times. The genes are TRBV6-6 and TRBJ2-4; D is unclear. CDR1 is MNHNY, CDR2 SVGAGI, per germline (reference sequence). The CDR3 runs 12 residues. V lost 6 bases to trimming and J lost 5 bases, with 8 bases between them. For the CDR3, the DNA is TGTGCCAGCAGCCAACACGAAAACATTCAGTACTTC. Its protein product is CASSQHENIQYF.

This rearrangement joins TRBV5-1 to TRBJ2-7; the match to TRBD1 covers 8 bases. CDR1 SGHRS and CDR2 YFSETQ come from the germline V gene. The CDR3 length is 16 residues. The V and J ends lost 4 bases and 5 bases, in that order; junction bases with no gene match: 14. The CDR3 coding sequence is TGCGCCAGCAGCCCCCGGCAGGGGGCAATGGGGGACGAGCAGTACTTC. It translates to CASSPRQGAMGDEQYF.

The rearrangement uses TRBV5-1 and TRBJ2-5; TRBD2 aligns across 8 bases. J gave up 7 bases and V 4 bases, and 9 bases lay outside the gene matches. Germline V CDR1 and CDR2: SGHRS, YFSETQ. CDR3 length: 14 residues. CDR3 loop: CASSPQRETGTQYF. For the CDR3, the DNA is TGCGCCAGCAGCCCCCAGCGGGAGACCGGGACCCAGTACTTC.

The rearrangement uses TRBV28 and TRBJ1-2; D is perhaps TRBD1 (5 bases). The V and J ends lost 6 bases and 7 bases respectively, with 12 bases between them. The CDR3 spans 12 residues. CDR1 MDHEN and CDR2 SYDVKM come from the germline V gene. CDR3 amino acids: CASSSRGRGYTF. The CDR3 DNA sequence: TGTGCCAGCAGCTCGCGGGGACGTGGCTACACCTTC.

The rearrangement joins TRBV12-3 or TRBV12-4 to TRBJ2-1; the match to TRBD1 covers 7 bases. V was pared by 8 bases and J by 3 bases, with 4 bases of the junction left unmatched. The length of the CDR3 is 13 residues. CDR3: CASADRVYNEQFF. Here the CDR3 DNA reads TGTGCCAGCGCCGACAGGGTCTACAATGAGCAGTTCTTC.

The V and J genes are TRBV29-1 and TRBJ2-3; D remains ambiguous. Germline CDR1 SQVTM, CDR2 ANQGSEA. Trimming removed 7 bases from V and 2 bases from J, with 13 bases in between. This CDR3 is built from 13 residues. The CDR3 DNA follows: TGCAGCGGAAGATGGGCTTCCACAGATACGCAGTATTTT. This gives the protein CSGRWASTDTQYF.

This chain uses TRBV20-1 with TRBJ2-7, with D unclear. Germline lookup yields CDR1 DFQATT and CDR2 SNEGSKA (reference sequence). The CDR3 extends over 14 amino acids. The V end was cut by 3 bases, the J end by 0 bases, with 12 bases between. The CDR3 loop reads CSASSPRSSYEQYF. DNA for the CDR3: TGCAGTGCTAGTAGCCCGAGAAGCTCCTACGAGCAGTACTTC.

The gene calls are TRBV5-1 and TRBJ2-1; TRBD2 is a possible D gene (5 bases). Trimming removed 1 base from V and 0 bases from J, with 11 bases in between. This CDR3 is 16 amino acids long. Germline V lookup: CDR1 SGHRS, CDR2 YFSETQ. CDR3 in amino acids: CASSLFGTSSYNEQFF. The CDR3 DNA reads as TGCGCCAGCAGCTTGTTCGGCACTAGCTCCTACAATGAGCAGTTCTTC.

V usage is TRBV9 and J usage is TRBJ2-2; tentatively, D is TRBD1 or TRBD2 (5 bases each). Germline lookup yields CDR1 SGDLS and CDR2 YYNGEE. V was shortened by 1 base and J by 4 bases, with 17 bases between the two germline ends. The CDR3 is 17 residues long. CDR3: CASSVLSGQGPTGELFF. The CDR3 coding sequence is TGTGCCAGCAGCGTATTAAGTGGGCAGGGACCCACCGGGGAGCTGTTTTTT.

This clonotype was counted only a few times. The chain employs TRBV27 and TRBJ2-3, with 8 bases fitting TRBD2. V shed 2 bases and J 3 bases; nucleotides not matched to a gene: 7. Germline CDR1 MNHEY, CDR2 SMNVEV (reference sequence). This CDR3 is built from 16 residues. DNA of the CDR3: TGTGCCAGCAGTTTACAGGTCGGGAGGGGGACAGATACGCAGTATTTT. Translated: CASSLQVGRGTDTQYF.

V gene TRBV5-1 combines with J gene TRBJ2-7; 8 bases agree with TRBD2. Germline V gene lookup returns CDR1 SGHRS and CDR2 YFSETQ. V gave up 3 bases and J gave up 3 bases; unmatched junction bases: 5. The CDR3 sequence is 14 residues long. The CDR3 protein is CASSSGLEFYEQYF. DNA of the CDR3: TGCGCCAGCAGCTCGGGACTAGAGTTCTACGAGCAGTACTTC.

There are a few counts of this clonotype. The chain uses TRBV5-8 and TRBJ2-1; TRBD2 agrees at 12 bases. This CDR3 is 15 amino acids long. In germline, CDR1 is SGHTS, CDR2 YDEGEE. The trim removed 6 bases at V and 3 bases at J, leaving 4 bases unmatched. CDR3 bases: TGTGCCAGCAACAAGGGACTAGCGGGCTACAATGAGCAGTTCTTC. The encoded protein is CASNKGLAGYNEQFF.

J is TRBJ1-6 and V is TRBV3-1; unclear D gene. Per the germline V gene, CDR1 is LGHDT and CDR2 is YNNKEL (reference sequence). Trimming pared 6 bases from V and 9 bases from J, leaving 15 bases between. This CDR3 spans 14 amino acids. This CDR3 reads CASSISYTSSPLHF. DNA of the CDR3: TGTGCCAGCAGTATCTCGTACACGTCTTCACCCCTCCACTTT. The full variable domain, with the rest looked up from reference TRBV3-1 and TRBJ1-6, is DTAVSQTPKYLVTQMGNDKSIKCEQNLGHDTMYWYKQDSKKFLKIMFSYNNKELIINETVPNRFSPKSPDKAHLNLHINSLELGDSAVYFCASSISYTSSPLHFGNGTRLTVT.

This clonotype appeared a few times. This rearrangement joins TRBV14 to TRBJ2-1; 8 nucleotides agree with TRBD2. The CDR3 covers 16 residues. CDR1 is SGHDN and CDR2 is FVKESK in the germline V gene. V shed 0 bases, J shed 5 bases, and the junction held 6 bases outside the gene matches. CDR3 in amino acids: CASSQEMLAGHNEQFF. The CDR3 region has the DNA TGTGCCAGCAGCCAAGAAATGTTAGCGGGACACAATGAGCAGTTCTTC.

V gene TRBV14 combines with J gene TRBJ2-5; no reliable D call. V was trimmed by 4 bases and J by 5 bases, leaving 14 bases between them. Germline V CDR1 and CDR2: SGHDN, FVKESK. The CDR3 is 14 residues long. CDR3 residues: CASSPRASAETQYF. CDR3 nucleotides: TGTGCCAGCAGCCCCCGTGCATCGGCGGAGACCCAGTACTTC.

A few counts support this clonotype. The V call is TRBV5-1, the J call TRBJ2-6, with D perhaps matching TRBD2 (5 bases). Trimming left V 4 bases short and J 6 bases short, with 14 bases between. The CDR3 loop spans 15 amino acids. Germline CDR1 SGHRS, CDR2 YFSETQ. Here the CDR3 DNA reads TGCGCCAGCAGCCAACTAGGCGCCCTGGCCAACGTCCTGACTTTC. It is translated as CASSQLGALANVLTF.

This clonotype was observed a few times. The chain couples TRBV6-5 to TRBJ2-7; D is uncertain. CDR1 is MNHEY and CDR2 is SVGAGI in the germline V gene. V was clipped by 2 bases and J by 0 bases, with 8 bases between them. The CDR3 spans 14 residues. CDR3 in amino acids: CASSYELGSYEQYF. The CDR3 coding sequence is TGTGCCAGCAGTTACGAGTTAGGCTCCTACGAGCAGTACTTC.